The entry below describes one T cell receptor (beta chain). The data were obtained in a study of blood T cell repertoires in COVID-19. Background on the study: T cells, B-cell-depleted T cells, or PBMCs provided the cDNA or gDNA that served as material.

Original processing methods: Amplification from reference gene primers served as the basis for estimated nucleated cell counts. Assay used: immunoSEQ multiplex PCR; TCRdb lists only in-frame clones, some missing. The DNA gave D and trimming, while V, J and clone size come from that table. This sample yields over 200,000 clones, of which about 85% are seen a single time; around 0.72% belongs to the top ten. Germline-derived CDR1 and CDR2 are WSHSY and SAAADI. V lost 6 bases to trimming and J lost 9 bases; unmatched junction nucleotides: 14. The CDR3 is 15 amino acids. Material for sequencing was peripheral blood. This TCR was recovered from a middle-aged man with acute or convalescent COVID-19. V gene TRBV10-2 combines with J gene TRBJ1-1; 9 nucleotides line up with TRBD1. The CDR3 sequence is CASSLPGQGPLQAFF. The CDR3, as DNA: TGCGCCAGCAGCCTACCGGGACAGGGACCCTTGCAAGCTTTCTTT.